This is a list of T cell receptor beta chains from one sample in a study of blood T cell repertoires in COVID-19. Clones were read by immunoSEQ multiplex PCR, and TCRdb kept only the in-frame ones, dropping some. The top ten hold roughly 1.2% of the sample, which has 200,000 to 250,000 clones, 65% to 85% seen once. Source material: peripheral blood. Every receptor here comes from a young woman with COVID-19, enrolled during active disease. Each CDR3 is given without its conserved first and last residue. The order of the fields is V gene, J gene, CDR3 protein.

TRBV7-2	TRBJ1-2	ASSLWGHVVTGYT
TRBV19	TRBJ2-5	ASSIVHSQETQY
TRBV5-1	TRBJ2-7	ASSLASGLAGESYEQY
TRBV3-1/TRBV3-2	TRBJ2-5	ASSPSGGALQETQY
TRBV28	TRBJ1-3	ASSLASIGNTIY
TRBV10-3	TRBJ1-1	AISEGRGRATEAF
TRBV3-1/TRBV3-2	TRBJ2-1	ASSHWSANEQF
TRBV19	TRBJ1-1	ATTRDLIGVTEAF
TRBV6-5	TRBJ1-2	ASSRFGPYGYT
TRBV29-1	TRBJ1-2	SVNREWGYT
TRBV25-1	TRBJ2-1	ASTPTSGSGKGNEQF
TRBV7-2	TRBJ2-7	ASSRGPDRHEQY
TRBV5-6	TRBJ2-5	ASSGPGTGEETQY
TRBV6-6	TRBJ2-7	ASATLGREGNEQY
TRBV15	TRBJ1-6	ATSRALEYNSPLH
TRBV5-5	TRBJ1-1	ASSLAGRVNTEAF
TRBV27	TRBJ2-1	ASSLSMGQIGNEQF
TRBV18	TRBJ2-3	ASSPSGSGRSTDTQY
TRBV2	TRBJ1-1	ASSEGRNTEAF
TRBV11-3	TRBJ2-2	ASSFSGGPKAGELF
TRBV11-2	TRBJ2-1	ASSSRGSYNEQF
TRBV27	TRBJ1-4	ASSLRQGAGKLF
TRBV7-9	TRBJ1-1	ASSLVGRLMNTEAF
TRBV5-1	TRBJ1-1	ASSPPPETNTEAF
TRBV3-1/TRBV3-2	TRBJ2-5	ASSLLAGDVETQY
TRBV25-1	TRBJ1-1	ASRRTGVDTEAF
TRBV29-1	TRBJ2-3	SVNTGGDTQY
TRBV5-1	TRBJ1-1	ASSLTSANTEAF
TRBV18	TRBJ2-5	ASSPPLPRGRETQY
TRBV19	TRBJ1-4	ASSFEQATNEKLF
TRBV2	TRBJ2-3	AGQGLRGADTQY
TRBV11-3	TRBJ2-7	ASSFAGGDAQQY